These T cell receptor beta chains were read from a single sample in a study of T cell responses to AZD1222 COVID-19 vaccine. Only in-frame clones appear in the TCRdb table, and some are missing; sequencing was by immunoSEQ multiplex PCR. This sample has 150,000 or so clones; under 95% occur once, and the top ten carry roughly 0.98%. Sequenced here: peripheral blood, sampled 28 days after the second AZD1222 dose. The receptor source for this set is an adult who received the AZD1222 COVID-19 vaccine. CDR3s include the opening cysteine and the closing phenylalanine or tryptophan. D genes are given only for firm matches. The listing skips clone size in some rows; elsewhere it reads once, few, many or a size class.

V gene	clone size	D gene	J gene	CDR3 protein	CDR3 DNA
TRBV6-6	NA	NA	TRBJ2-7	CATSPPPQSSYEQYF	TGTGCCACCTCCCCACCCCCCCAGAGCTCCTACGAGCAGTACTTC
TRBV19	NA	NA	TRBJ1-2	CASSVGDYGYTF	TGTGCCAGTAGTGTTGGTGACTATGGCTACACCTTC
TRBV28	once	NA	TRBJ1-2	CASSLSGSYGYTF	TGTGCCAGCAGTTTGTCGGGAAGCTATGGCTACACCTTC
TRBV19	few	NA	TRBJ1-6	CASSNKSSYNSPLHF	TGTGCCAGTAGTAATAAGAGCTCCTATAATTCACCCCTCCACTTT
TRBV5-5	once	NA	TRBJ1-2	CASSSPGGPNYGYTF	TGTGCCAGCAGCTCACCGGGGGGCCCTAACTATGGCTACACCTTC
TRBV15	NA	NA	TRBJ2-3	CATKRGAGDTQYF	TGTGCCACCAAAAGGGGGGCGGGAGATACGCAGTATTTT
TRBV7-9	NA	NA	TRBJ1-5	CASSQQNNQPQHF	TGTGCCAGCAGCCAACAGAATAATCAGCCCCAGCATTTT
TRBV30	NA	NA	TRBJ2-7	CAWSVSGRYEQYF	TGTGCCTGGAGTGTTTCCGGGAGATACGAGCAGTACTTC
TRBV19	NA	TRBD1	TRBJ1-1	CASSIDTTGGVTEAFF	TGTGCCAGTAGTATAGATACCACAGGGGGCGTCACTGAAGCTTTCTTT
TRBV5-1	NA	TRBD1	TRBJ1-2	CASSTGTANYGYTF	TGCGCCAGCAGCACCGGGACAGCTAACTATGGCTACACCTTC
TRBV19	NA	TRBD1	TRBJ1-6	CASTETGTNSPLHF	TGTGCCAGTACCGAGACAGGGACTAATTCACCCCTCCACTTT
TRBV4-2	few	NA	TRBJ2-7	CASSQEWTQQYF	TGTGCCAGCAGCCAAGAGTGGACGCAGCAGTACTTC
TRBV5-1	NA	TRBD1	TRBJ1-1	CASSLRQGPVTEAFF	TGCGCCAGCAGCCTTCGACAGGGGCCGGTCACTGAAGCTTTCTTT
TRBV30	NA	NA	TRBJ2-3	CAWSAAPLLTDTQYF	TGTGCCTGGAGTGCCGCCCCCCTTCTCACAGATACGCAGTATTTT
TRBV6-5	NA	TRBD1	TRBJ1-2	CASSYEQGLNGYTF	TGTGCCAGCAGTTACGAACAGGGGCTAAATGGCTACACCTTC
TRBV3-1/TRBV3-2	NA	NA	TRBJ2-4	CASSRHLPGMDGAKNIQYF	TGTGCCAGCAGCCGCCATTTGCCCGGGATGGATGGGGCCAAAAACATTCAGTACTTC